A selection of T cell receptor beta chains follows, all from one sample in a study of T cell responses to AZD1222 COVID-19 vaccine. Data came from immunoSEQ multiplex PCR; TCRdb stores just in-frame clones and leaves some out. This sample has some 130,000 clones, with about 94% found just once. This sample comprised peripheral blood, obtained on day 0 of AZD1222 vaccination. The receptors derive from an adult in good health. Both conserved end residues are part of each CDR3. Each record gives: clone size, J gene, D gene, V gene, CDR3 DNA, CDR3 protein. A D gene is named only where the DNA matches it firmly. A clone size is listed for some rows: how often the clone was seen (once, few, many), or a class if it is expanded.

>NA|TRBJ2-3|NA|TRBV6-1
TGTGCCAGCAGTCCTAAAGAAACAGATACGCAGTATTTT
CASSPKETDTQYF
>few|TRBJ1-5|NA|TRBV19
TGTGCCAGTAGGTCGACAGGAGGGAATCAGCCCCAGCATTTT
CASRSTGGNQPQHF
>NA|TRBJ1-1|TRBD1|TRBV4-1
TGCGCCAGCAGCCAAAGGACAGGGATCACTGAAGCTTTCTTT
CASSQRTGITEAFF
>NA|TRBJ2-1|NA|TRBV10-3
TGTGCCACCAAGCCGTGGGGGAATGAGCAGTTCTTC
CATKPWGNEQFF
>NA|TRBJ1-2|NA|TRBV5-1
TGCGCCAGCAGCTTGGTGGGGGGCTATGGCTACACCTTC
CASSLVGGYGYTF
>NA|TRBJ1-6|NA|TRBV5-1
TGCGCCAGCAGCTCCGGACCGAATTCACCCCTCCACTTT
CASSSGPNSPLHF
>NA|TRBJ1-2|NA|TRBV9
TGTGCCAGCAGCGTCTCCTACAGGGACGGCTACACCTTC
CASSVSYRDGYTF
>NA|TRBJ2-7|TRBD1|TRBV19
TGTGCCAGTAGTATACCGGACAGGCCCTACGAGCAGTACTTC
CASSIPDRPYEQYF
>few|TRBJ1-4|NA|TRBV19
TGTGCCAGTAGTATAGGAGGGGCAACTAATGAAAAACTGTTTTTT
CASSIGGATNEKLFF
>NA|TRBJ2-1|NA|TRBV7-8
TGTGCCAGCAGCCCAACCCGCGGGGCCATGGAGCAGTTCTTC
CASSPTRGAMEQFF
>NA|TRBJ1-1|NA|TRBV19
TGTGCCAGTAGTATAGGGAGACAGCTCCACACTGAAGCTTTCTTT
CASSIGRQLHTEAFF
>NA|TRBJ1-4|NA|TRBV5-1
TGCGCCAGCAGAACCATCCCCGATGCTAATGAAAAACTGTTTTTT
CASRTIPDANEKLFF
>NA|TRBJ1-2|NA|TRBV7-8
TGTGCCAGCAGCTTAGTCTCGGGGGTGAACTATGGCTACACCTTC
CASSLVSGVNYGYTF
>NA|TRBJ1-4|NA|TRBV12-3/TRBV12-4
TGTGCCAGCAGTTTCTCTTCTGAAAAACTGTTTTTT
CASSFSSEKLFF
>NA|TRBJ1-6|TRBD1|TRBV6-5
TGTGCCAGCAGTTACGCGACAGGGTATTTCTCACCCCTCCACTTT
CASSYATGYFSPLHF